The entry that follows covers one TCR beta chain sequence. The data stem from a study of shared T cell receptors in the human thymus. This table comes from immunoSEQ multiplex PCR, and its TCRdb copy is limited to in-frame clones, with some not included. The sample shows under 850,000 clones, around 87% of them seen only once. The CDR3 contains 15 residues. Germline CDR1 reads MNHNS; CDR2 reads SASEGT. V gave up 1 base and J gave up 6 bases, with 13 bases separating them. These data were also reused for a study on human thymus T cells. In that study: All donors were healthy Finnish infants who were undergoing corrective surgery to treat congenital heart defects. It was from resections taken during corrective heart surgery that the thymus tissue came. Usage of V and J genes appeared biased in thymic and blood repertoires. Among unrelated individuals, related research reported thymic repertoires that overlapped highly.

The sample consisted of thymocytes. The sequence was collected from a boy in the first two years of life with a congenital heart defect. V usage is TRBV6-1 and J usage is TRBJ1-5, with D tentatively TRBD1 (5 bases). The CDR3 is CASSEVREGCQPQHF. CDR3 DNA: TGTGCCAGCAGTGAAGTCAGGGAGGGGTGTCAGCCCCAGCATTTT.